This TCR beta chain was sequenced in a study of T-cell memory formation after mild COVID-19. Study overall: The TCR clusters were mostly specific to one donor.

Constant-segment primers and 5'RACE yielded cDNA libraries for TCR alpha and TCR beta, each carrying sample barcodes and UMIs. From the 5' RACE reads, TCRdb called clonotypes with MiXCR, one entry per CDR3 protein. The sample carries some 440,000 distinct CDR3 sequences, about 23% recorded once. Study-level findings and limits: Memory cells collected pre-infection included some clones that later responded, suggesting cross-reactive memory joined. Clones that contracted from day 15 to 85 were balanced CD4/CD8, while later expanders leaned CD4+.

The CDR3 consists of 11 residues. CDR1 is DFQATT and CDR2 is SNEGSKA in the germline V gene (reference sequence). As concerns this clonotype: Its antigen is undetermined.

V and J are TRBV20-1 and TRBJ1-2; no firm D call. What was sequenced was PBMCs or a T cell subset sorted from them (not recorded which). The receptor was isolated from an adult woman who had mild COVID-19 (a few samples of this study predate the infection). Cell type and time point are not known. The CDR3 region has the DNA TGCTCGCCCGGGAGGGACTATGGCTACACCTTC. Amino acid sequence: CSPGRDYGYTF.